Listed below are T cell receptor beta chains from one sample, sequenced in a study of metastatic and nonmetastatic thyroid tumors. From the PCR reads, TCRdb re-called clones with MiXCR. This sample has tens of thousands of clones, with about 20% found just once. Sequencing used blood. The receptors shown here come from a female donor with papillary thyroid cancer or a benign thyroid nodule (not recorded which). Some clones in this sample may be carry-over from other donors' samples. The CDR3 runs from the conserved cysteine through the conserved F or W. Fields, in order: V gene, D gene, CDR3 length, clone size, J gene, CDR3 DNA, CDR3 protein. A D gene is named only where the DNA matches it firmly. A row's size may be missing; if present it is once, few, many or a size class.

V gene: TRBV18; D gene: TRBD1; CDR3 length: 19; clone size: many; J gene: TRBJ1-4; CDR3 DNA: TGTGCCAGCTCACCAAGGACAGGGTGGTCCCCTGCAACTAATGAAAAACTGTTTTTT; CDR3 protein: CASSPRTGWSPATNEKLFF
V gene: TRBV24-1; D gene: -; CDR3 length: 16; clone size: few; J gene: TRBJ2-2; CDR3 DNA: TGTGCCACCAGTGAATCCCGGGCCAAGAACACCGGGGAGCTGTTTTTT; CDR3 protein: CATSESRAKNTGELFF
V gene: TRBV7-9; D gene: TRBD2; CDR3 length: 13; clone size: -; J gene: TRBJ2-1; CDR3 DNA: TGTGCCAGCAGCCCACTAGCGGTAGGCAGTTTGTTCTTC; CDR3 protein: CASSPLAVGSLFF
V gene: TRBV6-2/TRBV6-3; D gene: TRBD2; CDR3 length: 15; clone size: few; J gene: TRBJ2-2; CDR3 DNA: TGTGCCAGCAGCTTAGCGGGCCGACTCACCGGGGAGCTTTTTTTT; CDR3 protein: CASSLAGRLTGELFF
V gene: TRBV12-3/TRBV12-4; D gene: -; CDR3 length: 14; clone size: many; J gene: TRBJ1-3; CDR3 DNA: TGTGCCAGCAGTTTGGGGATCTCGGGAAACACCATATATTTT; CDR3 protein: CASSLGISGNTIYF
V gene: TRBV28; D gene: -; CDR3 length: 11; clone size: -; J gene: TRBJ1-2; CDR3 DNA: TGTGCCAGCAGAGGGAACTATGGCTACACCTTC; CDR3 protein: CASRGNYGYTF
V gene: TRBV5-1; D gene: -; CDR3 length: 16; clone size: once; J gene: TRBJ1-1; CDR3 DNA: TGCGCCAGCAGCGGGAGGGCCCAAGTATCGAACACTGAAGCTTTCTTT; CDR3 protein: CASSGRAQVSNTEAFF
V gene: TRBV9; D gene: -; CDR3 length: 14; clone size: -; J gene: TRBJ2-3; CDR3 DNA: TGTGCCAGCAGCGTACTTCAGGTTACAGATACGCAGTATTTT; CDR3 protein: CASSVLQVTDTQYF
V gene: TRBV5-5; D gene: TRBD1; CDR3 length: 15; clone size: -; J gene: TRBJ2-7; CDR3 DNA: TGTGCCAGCAGAAGGGGACAGGGGGTCTCCTACGAGCAGTACTTC; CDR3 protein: CASRRGQGVSYEQYF
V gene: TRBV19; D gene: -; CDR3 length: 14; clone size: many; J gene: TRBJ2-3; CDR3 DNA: TGTGCCAGTAGTATAACCGGGAGCACAGATACGCAGTATTTT; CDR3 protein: CASSITGSTDTQYF
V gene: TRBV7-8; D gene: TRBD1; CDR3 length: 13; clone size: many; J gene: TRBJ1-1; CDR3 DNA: TGTGCCAGCAGCTTAGGAGGGGGCTCTGAAGCTTTCTTT; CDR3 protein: CASSLGGGSEAFF
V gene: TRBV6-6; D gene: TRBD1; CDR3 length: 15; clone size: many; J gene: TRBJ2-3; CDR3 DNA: TGTGCCAGCAGTTACCCCAGGGGGCAGGCAGATACGCAGTATTTT; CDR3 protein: CASSYPRGQADTQYF
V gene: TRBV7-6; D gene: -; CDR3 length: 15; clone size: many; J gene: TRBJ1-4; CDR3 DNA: TGTGCCAGCAGCTTAGTGGGACCCCAGAGGGGTGAACTGTTTTTT; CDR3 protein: CASSLVGPQRGELFF
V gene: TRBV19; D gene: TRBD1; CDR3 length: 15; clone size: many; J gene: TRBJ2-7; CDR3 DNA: TGTGCCAGTAGTATATTGGGGACAGGACCCTACGAGCAGTACTTC; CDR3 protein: CASSILGTGPYEQYF
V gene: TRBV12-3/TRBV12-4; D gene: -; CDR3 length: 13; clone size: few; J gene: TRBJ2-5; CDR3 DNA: TGTGCCAGCGGTCCCGGGACACAAGATACCCAGTACTTC; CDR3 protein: CASGPGTQDTQYF
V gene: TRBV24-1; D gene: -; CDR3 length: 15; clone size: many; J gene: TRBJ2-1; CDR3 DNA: TGTGCCACCAGTGTCAGCGCACACCTAGACAATGAGCAGTTCTTC; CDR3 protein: CATSVSAHLDNEQFF
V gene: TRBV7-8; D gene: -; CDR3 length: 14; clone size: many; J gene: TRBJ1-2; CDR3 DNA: TGTGCCAGCAGCGCCCGGGACACGAGCTATGGCTACACCTTC; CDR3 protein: CASSARDTSYGYTF
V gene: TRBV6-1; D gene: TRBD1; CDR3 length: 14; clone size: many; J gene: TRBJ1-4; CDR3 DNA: TGTGCCAGCAGAGCAGGGGGAGGGGATGAAAAACTGTTTTTT; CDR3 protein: CASRAGGGDEKLFF
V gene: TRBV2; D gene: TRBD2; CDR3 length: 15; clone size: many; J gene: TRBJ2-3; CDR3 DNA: TGTGCCAGCAAGGGTACTAGCGGGGGGGCAGATACGCAGTATTTT; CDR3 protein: CASKGTSGGADTQYF
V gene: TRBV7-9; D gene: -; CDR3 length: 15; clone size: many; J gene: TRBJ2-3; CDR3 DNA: TGTGCCAGCAGCTTAGTGGCGGGGCCTATGGGTACGCAGTATTTT; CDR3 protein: CASSLVAGPMGTQYF
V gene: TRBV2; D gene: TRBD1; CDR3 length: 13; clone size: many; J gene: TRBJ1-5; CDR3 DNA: TGTGCCAGCAGCACAGGGGAAGGACAGCCCCAGCATTTT; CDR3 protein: CASSTGEGQPQHF
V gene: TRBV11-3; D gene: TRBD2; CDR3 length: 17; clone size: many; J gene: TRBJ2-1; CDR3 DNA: TGTGCCAGCAGCTTGGCTAGCGGGGGGACTCTCCACAATGAGCAGTTCTTC; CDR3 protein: CASSLASGGTLHNEQFF
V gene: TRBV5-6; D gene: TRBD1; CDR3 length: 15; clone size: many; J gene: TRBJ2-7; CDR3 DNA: TGTGCCAGCAGCTTGGGAGGGACAGGGGGCTACGAGCAGTACTTC; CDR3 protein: CASSLGGTGGYEQYF
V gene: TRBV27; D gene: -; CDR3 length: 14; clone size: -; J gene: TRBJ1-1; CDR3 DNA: TGTGCCAGCAGCTTCGACCTTTTCTTCACTGAAGCTTTCTTT; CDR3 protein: CASSFDLFFTEAFF
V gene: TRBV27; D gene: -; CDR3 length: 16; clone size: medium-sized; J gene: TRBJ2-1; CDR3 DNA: TGTGCCAGCAGTTCATCGGGGGTGAGCTCCTACAATGAGCAGTTCTTC; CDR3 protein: CASSSSGVSSYNEQFF
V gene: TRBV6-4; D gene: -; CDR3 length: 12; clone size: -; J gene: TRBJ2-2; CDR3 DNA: TGTGCCAGCATCAGGGAAGCCGGGGATCTGTTTTTT; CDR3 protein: CASIREAGDLFF
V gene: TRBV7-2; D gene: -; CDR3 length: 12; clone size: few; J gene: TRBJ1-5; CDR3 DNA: TGTGCCAGCAGCTTAGTAGTACAGCCCCTGCATTTT; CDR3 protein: CASSLVVQPLHF
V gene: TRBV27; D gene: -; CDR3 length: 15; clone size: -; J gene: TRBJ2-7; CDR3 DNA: TGTGCCAGCAGTTTATCCGGGACAAGGGGTGGCGATCAGTACTTC; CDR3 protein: CASSLSGTRGGDQYF